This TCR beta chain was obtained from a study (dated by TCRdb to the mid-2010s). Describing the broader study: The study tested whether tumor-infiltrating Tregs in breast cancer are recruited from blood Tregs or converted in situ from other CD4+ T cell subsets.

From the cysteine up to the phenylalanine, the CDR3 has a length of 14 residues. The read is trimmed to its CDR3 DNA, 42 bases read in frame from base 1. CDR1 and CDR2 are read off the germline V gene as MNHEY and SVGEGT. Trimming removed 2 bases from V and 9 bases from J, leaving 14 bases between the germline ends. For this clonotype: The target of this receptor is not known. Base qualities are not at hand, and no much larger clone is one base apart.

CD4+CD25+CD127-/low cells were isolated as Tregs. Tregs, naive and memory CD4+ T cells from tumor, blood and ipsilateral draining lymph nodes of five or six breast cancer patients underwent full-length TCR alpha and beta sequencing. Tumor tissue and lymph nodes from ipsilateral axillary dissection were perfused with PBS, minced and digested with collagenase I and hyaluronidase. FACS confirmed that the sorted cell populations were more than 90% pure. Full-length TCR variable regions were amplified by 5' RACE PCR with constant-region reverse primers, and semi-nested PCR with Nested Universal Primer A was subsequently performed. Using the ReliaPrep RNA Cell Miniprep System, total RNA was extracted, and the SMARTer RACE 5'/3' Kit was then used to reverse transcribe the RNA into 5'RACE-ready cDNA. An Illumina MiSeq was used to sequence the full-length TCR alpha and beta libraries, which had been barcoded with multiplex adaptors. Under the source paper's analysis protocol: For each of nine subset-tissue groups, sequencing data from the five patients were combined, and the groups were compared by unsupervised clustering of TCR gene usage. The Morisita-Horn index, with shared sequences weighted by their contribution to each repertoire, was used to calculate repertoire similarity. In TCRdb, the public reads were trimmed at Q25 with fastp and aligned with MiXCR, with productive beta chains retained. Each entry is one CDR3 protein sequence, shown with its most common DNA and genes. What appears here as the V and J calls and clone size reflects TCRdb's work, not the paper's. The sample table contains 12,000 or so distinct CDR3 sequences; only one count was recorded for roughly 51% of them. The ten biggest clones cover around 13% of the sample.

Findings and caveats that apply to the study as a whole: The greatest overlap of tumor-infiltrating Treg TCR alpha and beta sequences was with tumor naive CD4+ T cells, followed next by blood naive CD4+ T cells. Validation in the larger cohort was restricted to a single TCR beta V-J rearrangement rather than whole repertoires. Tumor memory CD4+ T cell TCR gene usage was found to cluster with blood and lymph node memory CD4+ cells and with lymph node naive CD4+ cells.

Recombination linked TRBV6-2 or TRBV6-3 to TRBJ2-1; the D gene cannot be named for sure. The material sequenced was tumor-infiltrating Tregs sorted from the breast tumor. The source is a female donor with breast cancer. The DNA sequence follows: TGTGCCAGCAGTTACACCATGTTAGGGCCTGAGCAGTTCTTC. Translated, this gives CASSYTMLGPEQFF.